This T cell receptor beta chain was recovered during a study of blood T cells in healthy people across ages. This clonotype appeared many times. The target antigen is unknown. A second roughly 6 to 11 cycle PCR used barcoded and J-beta primers. MiXCR, applied by TCRdb to the 5' RACE reads, yields one record per CDR3 protein. The sample includes some 850,000 distinct CDR3 sequences, around 25% of them seen just once. Study outcomes and limitations: Expanded clonotype shifts may have been confounded, as the donors had an unknown CMV status.

There are 15 residues in the CDR3. CDR1 MGHRA and CDR2 YSYEKL come from the germline V gene. These same data were also listed under a study on T cells of mothers and their children.

Specimen: blood. The receptor was isolated from a boy under 18 in good health. The chain combines TRBV4-1 with TRBJ2-5, with 12 bases fitting TRBD2. The DNA end is more similar to TRBJ2-7, so the J call may be wrong. CDR3 protein: CASSPRTSGDYEQYF. The CDR3 DNA reads as TGCGCCAGCAGCCCCCGGACTAGCGGGGACTACGAGCAGTACTTC.